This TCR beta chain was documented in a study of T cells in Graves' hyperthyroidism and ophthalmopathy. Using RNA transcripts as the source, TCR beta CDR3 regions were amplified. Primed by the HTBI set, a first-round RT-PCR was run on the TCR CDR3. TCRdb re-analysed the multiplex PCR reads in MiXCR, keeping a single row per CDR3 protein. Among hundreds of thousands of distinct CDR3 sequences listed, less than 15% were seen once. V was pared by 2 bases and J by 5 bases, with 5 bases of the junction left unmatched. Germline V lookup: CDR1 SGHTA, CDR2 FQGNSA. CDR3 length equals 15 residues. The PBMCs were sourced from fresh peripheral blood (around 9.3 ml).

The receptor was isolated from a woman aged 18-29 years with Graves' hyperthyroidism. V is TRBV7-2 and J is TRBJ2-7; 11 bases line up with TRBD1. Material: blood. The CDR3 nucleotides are TGTGCCAGCAGCTTAACCGGGACAGGGGGGCACGAGCAGTACTTC. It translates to CASSLTGTGGHEQYF.